This TCR beta chain was captured by sequencing in a study of T cell repertoires in aging, cancer and after chemotherapy. Turning to the study itself: Donors were grouped into six age bands spanning 30 or younger through 70 or older.

A note on this clonotype: Its antigen is undetermined. An end of the junction differs from the germline gene, which may be a read error.

A mixed TRB-A/B primer pool amplified rearranged TRB by multiplex touch-down PCR. TCRdb analysed the multiplex PCR reads with MiXCR anew, one entry per CDR3 protein. Seen here are fewer than 2,000 distinct CDR3 sequences, just over 20% observed once, and the top ten hold approximately 40%. Findings of the study overall: These repertoire data do not allow conclusions about immunological memory after chemotherapy.

CDR3 size: 17 residues. Germline CDR1 reads SGHKS; CDR2 reads YYEKEE (reference sequence). Amplification of TCR beta used genomic DNA extracted from peripheral blood. The TCR sequence derives from a human donor with a solid tumor. Sample: blood. The chain uses TRBV5-5 and TRBJ2-1; TRBD2 matches 16 bases. The CDR3 reads CARSLGTSGGGNNEQFF. DNA of the CDR3: TGTGCCAGAAGCTTAGGGACTAGCGGGGGGGGGAACAATGAGCAGTTCTTC.